This is a list of T cell receptor beta chains from one sample in a study of cytomegalovirus exposure and HLA in healthy donors. Profiling relied on immunoSEQ multiplex PCR, and the TCRdb table lists in-frame clones only, not all of them. The sample includes roughly 180,000 clones, around 75% of them seen just once. The sequencing input was PBMCs. These receptors came from a middle-aged woman in good health and CMV-seropositive. The CDR3 runs from the conserved cysteine through the conserved F or W. The D gene is left open where the match is weak. Rows may omit the clone size; those that give it use once, few, many or a size class.

D: NA; J: TRBJ2-7; V: TRBV6-6; size: NA; DNA: TGTGCCAGCAGTCCCCAGAGGGGGTTCGAGCAGTACTTC; CDR3: CASSPQRGFEQYF
D: TRBD1; J: TRBJ2-7; V: TRBV7-9; size: NA; DNA: TGTTCCAGCAGCCACGATACCGGACAGGCGTCCTACGAGCAGTACTTC; CDR3: CSSSHDTGQASYEQYF
D: TRBD2; J: TRBJ2-2; V: TRBV5-4; size: once; DNA: TGTGCCAGCAGCAGGGGGACTAGCGGCACGGGCGGGGAGCTGTTTTTT; CDR3: CASSRGTSGTGGELFF
D: TRBD1; J: TRBJ2-1; V: TRBV6-4; size: NA; DNA: TGTGCCAGCACCGGCCGCCGGGACAGCTTAAACAATGAGCAGTTCTTC; CDR3: CASTGRRDSLNNEQFF
D: NA; J: TRBJ2-2; V: TRBV4-2; size: NA; DNA: TGTGCCAGCAGCCAAGATACCCAGCGGAGGAACACCGGGGAGCTGTTTTTT; CDR3: CASSQDTQRRNTGELFF
D: TRBD1; J: TRBJ1-5; V: TRBV5-1; size: NA; DNA: TGCGCCAGCAGCTTGGACAGGGGACAGCCCCAGCATTTT; CDR3: CASSLDRGQPQHF
D: TRBD1; J: TRBJ2-1; V: TRBV29-1; size: NA; DNA: TGCAGCGTCCACAGGGGGCCTGAGCAGTTCTTC; CDR3: CSVHRGPEQFF
D: NA; J: TRBJ2-7; V: TRBV27; size: NA; DNA: TGTGCCAGCAGTTTAAGGACGGACTCCTCCTACGAGCAGTACTTC; CDR3: CASSLRTDSSYEQYF
D: NA; J: TRBJ2-1; V: TRBV9; size: NA; DNA: TGTGCCAGCAGCCTAGTGGCAGGCCACAATGAGCAGTTCTTC; CDR3: CASSLVAGHNEQFF
D: TRBD2; J: TRBJ2-2; V: TRBV29-1; size: NA; DNA: TGCAGCGTTGTCAGCGCGGGAGGGGGGACCGGGGAGCTGTTTTTT; CDR3: CSVVSAGGGTGELFF
D: TRBD2; J: TRBJ2-1; V: TRBV27; size: NA; DNA: TGTGCCAGCATGATTCCGGGACTAGCGGGAGTTAGGGGCTACAATGAGCAGTTCTTC; CDR3: CASMIPGLAGVRGYNEQFF
D: NA; J: TRBJ1-2; V: TRBV7-9; size: NA; DNA: TGTGCCAGCAGCCCAAGGGAGGGTAGCTATGGCTACACCTTC; CDR3: CASSPREGSYGYTF
D: TRBD1; J: TRBJ2-2; V: TRBV28; size: few; DNA: TGTGCCAGCAGCCGAGGACAGGGGAACACCGGGGAGCTGTTTTTT; CDR3: CASSRGQGNTGELFF
D: NA; J: TRBJ2-3; V: TRBV4-2; size: NA; DNA: TGTGCCAGCAGCCAATATCCCCGGCGCGGCGGGAAAACAGATACGCAGTATTTT; CDR3: CASSQYPRRGGKTDTQYF
D: TRBD1; J: TRBJ2-1; V: TRBV9; size: NA; DNA: TGTGCCAGCAGCGCCCCTGGACAGGGGAACTACAATGAGCAGTTCTTC; CDR3: CASSAPGQGNYNEQFF
D: NA; J: TRBJ2-1; V: TRBV10-1; size: NA; DNA: TGCGCCAGCAGTGAGGACGTGGGGAGCTACAATGAGCAGTTCTTC; CDR3: CASSEDVGSYNEQFF
D: TRBD2; J: TRBJ2-7; V: TRBV27; size: NA; DNA: TGTGCCAGCAGTTTGAGGAAGCGGGAGGCACTCTACGAGCAGTACTTC; CDR3: CASSLRKREALYEQYF
D: TRBD1; J: TRBJ2-5; V: TRBV7-7; size: few; DNA: TGTGCTAGCAGCACGGGGACAGTTCAAGAGACCCAGTACTTC; CDR3: CASSTGTVQETQYF
D: NA; J: TRBJ2-5; V: TRBV29-1; size: NA; DNA: TGCAGCGCAAGGACGGGAGTCGAGACCCAGTACTTC; CDR3: CSARTGVETQYF
D: NA; J: TRBJ1-1; V: TRBV7-3; size: NA; DNA: TGTGCCAGCAGCCCCTACAGGGTATTGGGCACTGAAGCTTTCTTT; CDR3: CASSPYRVLGTEAFF
D: NA; J: TRBJ1-1; V: TRBV28; size: NA; DNA: TGTGCCAGCAGTCTACCGACAGGCTGTGAAGCTTTCTTT; CDR3: CASSLPTGCEAFF
D: TRBD2; J: TRBJ2-3; V: TRBV2; size: NA; DNA: TGTGCCAGCACCCTAGGGGGACTAGAAACAGATACGCAGTATTTT; CDR3: CASTLGGLETDTQYF
D: NA; J: TRBJ1-2; V: TRBV28; size: NA; DNA: TGTGCCAGCACAACAGACTATGGCTACACCTTC; CDR3: CASTTDYGYTF
D: TRBD1; J: TRBJ1-2; V: TRBV29-1; size: NA; DNA: TGCAGCGTCGTAAAAGGGACAGGGGCTAACTATGGCTACACCTTC; CDR3: CSVVKGTGANYGYTF